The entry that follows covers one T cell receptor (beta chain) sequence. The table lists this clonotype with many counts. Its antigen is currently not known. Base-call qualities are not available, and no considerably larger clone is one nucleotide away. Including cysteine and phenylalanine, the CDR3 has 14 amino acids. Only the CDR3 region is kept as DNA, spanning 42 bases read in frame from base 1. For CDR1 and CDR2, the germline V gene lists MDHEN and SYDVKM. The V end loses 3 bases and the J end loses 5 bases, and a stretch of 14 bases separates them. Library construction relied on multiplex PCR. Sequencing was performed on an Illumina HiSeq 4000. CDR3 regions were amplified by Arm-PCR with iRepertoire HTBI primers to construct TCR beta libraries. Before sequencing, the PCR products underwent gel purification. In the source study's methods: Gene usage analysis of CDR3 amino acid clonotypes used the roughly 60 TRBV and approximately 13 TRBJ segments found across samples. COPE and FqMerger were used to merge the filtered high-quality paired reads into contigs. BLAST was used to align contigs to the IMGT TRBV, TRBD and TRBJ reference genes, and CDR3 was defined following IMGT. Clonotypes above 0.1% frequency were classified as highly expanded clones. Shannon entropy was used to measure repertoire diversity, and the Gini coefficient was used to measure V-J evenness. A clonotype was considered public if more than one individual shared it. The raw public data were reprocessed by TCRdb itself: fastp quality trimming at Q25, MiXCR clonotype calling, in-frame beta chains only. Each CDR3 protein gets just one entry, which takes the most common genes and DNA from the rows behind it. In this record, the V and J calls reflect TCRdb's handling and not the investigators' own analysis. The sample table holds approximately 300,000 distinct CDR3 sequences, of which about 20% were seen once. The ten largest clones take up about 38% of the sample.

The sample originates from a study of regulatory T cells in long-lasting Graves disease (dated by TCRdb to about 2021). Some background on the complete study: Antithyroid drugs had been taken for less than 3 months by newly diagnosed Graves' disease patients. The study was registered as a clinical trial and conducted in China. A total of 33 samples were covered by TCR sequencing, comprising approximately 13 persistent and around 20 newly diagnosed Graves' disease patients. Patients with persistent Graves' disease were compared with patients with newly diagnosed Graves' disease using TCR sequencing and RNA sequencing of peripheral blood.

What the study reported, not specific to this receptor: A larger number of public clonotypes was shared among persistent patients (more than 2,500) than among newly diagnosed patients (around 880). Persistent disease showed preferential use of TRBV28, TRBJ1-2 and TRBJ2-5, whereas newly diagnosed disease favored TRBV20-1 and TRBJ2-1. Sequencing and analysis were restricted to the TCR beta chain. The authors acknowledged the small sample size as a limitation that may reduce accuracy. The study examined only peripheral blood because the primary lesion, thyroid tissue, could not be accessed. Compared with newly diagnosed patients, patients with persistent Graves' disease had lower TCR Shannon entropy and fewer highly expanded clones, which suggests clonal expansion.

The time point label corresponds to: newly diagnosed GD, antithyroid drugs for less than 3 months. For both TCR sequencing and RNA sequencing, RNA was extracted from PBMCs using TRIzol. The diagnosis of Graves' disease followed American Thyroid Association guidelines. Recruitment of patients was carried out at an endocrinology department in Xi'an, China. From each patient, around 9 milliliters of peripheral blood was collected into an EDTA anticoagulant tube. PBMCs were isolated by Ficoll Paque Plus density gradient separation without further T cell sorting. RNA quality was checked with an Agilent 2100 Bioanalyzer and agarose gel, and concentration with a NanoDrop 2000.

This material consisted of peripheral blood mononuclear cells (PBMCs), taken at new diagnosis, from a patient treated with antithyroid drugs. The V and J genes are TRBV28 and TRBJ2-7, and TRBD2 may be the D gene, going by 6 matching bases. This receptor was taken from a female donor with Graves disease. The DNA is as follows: TGTGCCAGCAGTTTCGCGGGGAATGAGGACGAGCAGTACTTC. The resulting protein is CASSFAGNEDEQYF. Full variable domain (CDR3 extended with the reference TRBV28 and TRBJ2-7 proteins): DVKVTQSSRYLVKRTGEKVFLECVQDMDHENMFWYRQDPGLGLRLIYFSYDVKMKEKGDIPEGYSVSREKKERFSLILESASTNQTSMYLCASSFAGNEDEQYFGPGTRLTVT.